The clone carrying this T cell receptor (beta chain) was found once. The sample belongs to a study of blood T cell repertoires in COVID-19. Study details: Both acute and convalescent COVID-19 samples were obtained from the United States, Italy and Spain.

Authors' data handling: Reference gene primers were amplified, and this amplification served to estimate nucleated cell counts. TCRdb keeps only in-frame clones here, not all; method: immunoSEQ multiplex PCR. D and trimming were read from the DNA, whereas the V and J calls and clone size are those reported in that table. The repertoire holds approximately 270,000 clones, with almost 90% as singletons. The sequencing input was peripheral blood. The receptor was isolated from an elderly man with acute or convalescent COVID-19.

The CDR3 reads CASSLTGLDGYTF. CDR3 nucleotide sequence: TGTGCCAGCAGCCTTACAGGGCTAGATGGCTACACCTTC. The chain links TRBV14 to TRBJ1-2, with D possibly TRBD1 on 6 matching bases. CDR3 size: 13 residues. The V gene lost 4 bases and the J gene lost 6 bases, with 12 bases spanning the gap. Germline lookup yields CDR1 SGHDN and CDR2 FVKESK.